One sample yielded the 31 T cell receptor beta chains listed below, sequenced in a study of blood T cell repertoires in COVID-19. Produced via immunoSEQ multiplex PCR; TCRdb's table is partial and in-frame only. The sample yields some 140,000 clones, 84% seen once. Sequencing was performed on PBMCs or T cells enriched from blood (not recorded which). The source of these receptors is a man aged 40-55 years with acute COVID-19.

The chain recombines TRBV3-1 (or the pseudogene TRBV3-2) with TRBJ1-2; TRBD1 agrees at 7 bases. The length of the CDR3 is 15 residues. V was pared by 0 bases and J by 3 bases, with 4 bases of the junction left unmatched. Germline V lookup: CDR1 LGHDT, CDR2 YNNKEL (reference sequence). CDR3 residues: CASSQDSRGDYGYTF. CDR3 sequence (DNA): TGTGCCAGCAGCCAAGATTCCAGGGGGGACTATGGCTACACCTTC.

The chain joins TRBV2 to TRBJ1-1; TRBD1 might be the D (5 bases). Germline assignment: CDR1 SNHLY and CDR2 FYNNEI. The V gene lost 2 bases and the J gene lost 11 bases, with 18 bases spanning the gap. CDR3 length: 14 amino acids. The CDR3, as DNA: TGTGCCAGCAGTGAAAGGGAGGAGAAACGGGGGGCTTTCTTT. Protein: CASSEREEKRGAFF.

This clone was seen more than once but under ten times. V and J are TRBV7-8 and TRBJ1-1, with D hard to call. Germline loops: CDR1 SGHVS, CDR2 FQNEAQ. CDR3 length: 16 residues. Trimming removed 0 bases from V and 4 bases from J, with 15 bases in between. The CDR3 sequence is CASSLAGSGSGTEAFF. The CDR3 DNA reads as TGTGCCAGCAGCTTAGCGGGTTCGGGGAGTGGCACTGAAGCTTTCTTT.

V and J are TRBV6-1 and TRBJ1-5; D uncertain. Germline-derived CDR1 and CDR2 are MNHNS and SASEGT. This CDR3 contains 14 residues. V shed 3 bases and J shed 5 bases, with 11 bases lying between them. CDR3 residues: CASSDGGGHQPQHF. CDR3 DNA sequence: TGTGCCAGCAGTGACGGAGGAGGGCATCAGCCCCAGCATTTT.

This clone was recorded a few times. The rearrangement joins TRBV24-1 to TRBJ1-2; tentative D call: TRBD1 (5 bases). With 5 bases removed from V and 4 bases from J, the gap between germline ends came to 7 bases. This CDR3 has 12 residues. CDR1 is KGHDR, CDR2 SFDVKD, per germline. CDR3 nucleotides: TGTGCCACCAGTGGACAGTCCTATGGCTACACCTTC. Protein product: CATSGQSYGYTF.

This chain connects TRBV2 to TRBJ2-1; D possibly corresponds to TRBD1 (6 bases). V was pared by 0 bases and J by 3 bases, with 12 bases between. The CDR3 has 16 residues. Germline CDR1 reads SNHLY; CDR2 reads FYNNEI. The CDR3 sequence is CASSEALTGVYNEQFF. The CDR3 DNA sequence: TGTGCCAGCAGTGAAGCCCTGACAGGAGTCTACAATGAGCAGTTCTTC.

This clone was seen a handful of times. The V and J genes are TRBV7-6 and TRBJ2-7, with 9 bases aligning to TRBD2. V gave up 1 base and J gave up 12 bases; unmatched junction bases: 10. CDR3 length: 14 residues. In germline, CDR1 is SGHVS, CDR2 FNYEAQ. The CDR3 DNA is TGTGCCAGCAGCTTAGTGATAGCGGGAGAGTCGCTGTACTTC. Translated: CASSLVIAGESLYF.

The gene calls are TRBV28 and TRBJ1-5; D is perhaps TRBD1 (6 bases). The CDR3 runs 12 residues. Germline V gene data show CDR1 as MDHEN and CDR2 as SYDVKM. Trimming removed 6 bases from V and 9 bases from J, with 12 bases in between. The CDR3 DNA reads TGTGCCAGCAGGACAGGCCAGATGCCCCAGCATTTT. As protein: CASRTGQMPQHF.

This clone has just one count. The chain joins TRBV10-1 to TRBJ1-2; D unresolved. The V gene's germline CDR1 is WNHNN and CDR2 SYGVQD (reference sequence). V shed 0 bases and J shed 9 bases, with 14 bases lying between them. This CDR3 has 14 residues. The CDR3 DNA follows: TGCGCCAGCAGTGAGTCGATCATGGCAGGCCGCTACACCTTC. Translating gives CASSESIMAGRYTF.

The chain couples TRBV5-6 to TRBJ2-1; a possible D gene is TRBD2 (6 bases). CDR3 length: 16 residues. V was trimmed by 4 bases and J by 2 bases, leaving 16 bases between them. The V gene's germline CDR1 is SGHDT and CDR2 YYEEEE. CDR3 nucleotides: TGTGCCAGCAGCCTGACGGGACTGGGCACCTACAATGAGCAGTTCTTC. This gives the protein CASSLTGLGTYNEQFF.

J is TRBJ2-7 and V is TRBV5-6; D gene ambiguous. The ends were cut back, 4 bases at V and 0 bases at J, with 8 bases in the middle. The CDR3 is made up of 13 amino acids. The germline CDR1 and CDR2 sequences are SGHDT and YYEEEE. The CDR3 protein is CASSPTPSYEQYF. CDR3 sequence (DNA): TGTGCCAGCAGCCCCACTCCCTCCTACGAGCAGTACTTC.

The chain joins TRBV4-1 to TRBJ2-5, with a possible D match to TRBD2 (5 bases). Trimming left V 1 base short and J 5 bases short, with 17 bases between. Looked up from germline, CDR1 is MGHRA and CDR2 is YSYEKL. CDR3 length equals 16 residues. The CDR3 coding sequence is TGCGCCAGCAGCCAAGTTGACACCGTCGGCGGGGAGACCCAGTACTTC. It yields the protein CASSQVDTVGGETQYF.

This CDR3 reads CASRVDPDRVRSNEQFF. In DNA, the CDR3 is TGCGCCAGCAGGGTTGACCCGGACAGGGTGCGGAGTAATGAGCAGTTCTTC. The chain employs TRBV5-1 and TRBJ2-1, with 8 bases matching TRBD1. The CDR3 sequence is 17 residues long. Germline V gene lookup returns CDR1 SGHRS and CDR2 YFSETQ. V dropped 5 bases and J dropped 7; count of bases not matched to a gene: 17.

The V gene is TRBV28, the J gene TRBJ2-7; 9 nucleotides match TRBD1. V shed 6 bases, J shed 7 bases, and the junction held 13 bases outside the gene matches. Germline-derived CDR1 and CDR2 are MDHEN and SYDVKM. The CDR3 contains 15 residues. The CDR3 is CASSPNRGRIWEQYF. CDR3 nucleotides: TGTGCCAGCAGCCCAAACAGGGGGCGGATTTGGGAGCAGTACTTC.

The J gene is TRBJ1-6, the V gene TRBV9, with a possible D match to TRBD1 (5 bases). Trimming pared 2 bases from V and 5 bases from J, leaving 8 bases between. The CDR3 is 14 amino acids. Germline CDR1 is SGDLS and CDR2 is YYNGEE. CDR3: CASSVGTNNSPLHF. The CDR3 nucleotides are TGTGCCAGCAGCGTTGGGACTAATAATTCACCCCTCCACTTT.

This chain uses TRBV30 with TRBJ2-2; 7 nucleotides align to TRBD1. V trimming: 3 bases; J trimming: 0 bases; junction bases outside the gene matches: 4. Looked up from germline, CDR1 is GTSNPN and CDR2 is SVGIG (reference sequence). This CDR3 spans 15 amino acids. The chain's CDR3 is CAWSQQGTNTGELFF. The CDR3 coding sequence is TGTGCCTGGAGCCAACAGGGGACGAACACCGGGGAGCTGTTTTTT.

This chain connects TRBV4-1 to TRBJ2-5; D is ambiguous. The ends were cut back, 1 base at V and 1 base at J, with 7 bases in the middle. This CDR3 comprises 14 residues. The V gene's germline CDR1 is MGHRA and CDR2 YSYEKL. The CDR3 protein is CASSQVLPQETQYF. The CDR3 bases are TGCGCCAGCAGCCAAGTCCTACCCCAAGAGACCCAGTACTTC.

This clone is a singleton in its sample. J is TRBJ2-1 and V is TRBV3-1 (or the pseudogene TRBV3-2); a possible D gene is TRBD1 (5 bases). This CDR3 is built from 13 residues. Germline V gene sequence: CDR1 LGHDT, CDR2 YNNKEL (reference sequence). The V end lost 0 bases, the J end lost 7 bases, and 7 bases lay between the germline ends. CDR3 residues: CASSQEKGNEQFF. CDR3 DNA sequence: TGTGCCAGCAGCCAAGAAAAGGGGAATGAGCAGTTCTTC.

This clone appeared once. The genes are TRBV21-1 and TRBJ1-5; whether TRBD1, the table's D call, matches the DNA was not checked. TRBV21-1 is deemed a pseudogene. CDR3 size: 17 residues. The CDR3 is CASSLRQGQWGNQPQHF. The CDR3 bases are TGTGCCAGCAGCCTCAGACAGGGGCAATGGGGCAATCAGCCCCAGCATTTT.

This clone was recorded a few times. The chain joins TRBV6-6 to TRBJ2-1, with TRBD2 matching over 8 bases. Germline V gene sequence: CDR1 MNHNY, CDR2 SVGAGI (reference sequence). Losses at the gene ends were 11 bases for V and 7 bases for J; bases not matched to a gene: 1. This CDR3 is 10 amino acids long. CDR3 sequence: CAAGGNEQFF. Written as DNA, the CDR3 is TGTGCCGCGGGGGGAAATGAGCAGTTCTTC.

This chain uses TRBV12-5 with TRBJ2-2; 11 bases fit TRBD2. CDR3 size: 16 residues. From germline, CDR1 is LGHNT and CDR2 FRNRAP. Losses at the gene ends were 5 bases for V and 3 bases for J; bases not matched to a gene: 5. In nucleotides, the CDR3 is TGTGCTAGTGGTCCCAGACTAGCGGGGCACACCGGGGAGCTGTTTTTT. Encoded protein: CASGPRLAGHTGELFF.

The rearrangement joins TRBV19 to TRBJ1-5; D remains unclear. The CDR3 length is 12 residues. Trimming took 7 bases from V and 3 from J, leaving 7 bases between them. The V gene's germline CDR1 is LNHDA and CDR2 SQIVND (reference sequence). CDR3 sequence: CASNNFNQPQHF. In nucleotides, the CDR3 is TGTGCCAGTAACAATTTCAATCAGCCCCAGCATTTT.

The V call is TRBV10-3, the J call TRBJ1-1; 7 nucleotides agree with TRBD1. CDR1 is ENHRY, CDR2 SYGVKD, per germline. The length of the CDR3 is 13 residues. Trimming cost V 9 bases and J 3 bases; bases outside gene matches: 7. The CDR3 nucleotides are TGTGCCATGAACAGGGGTGCCGACACTGAAGCTTTCTTT. It translates to CAMNRGADTEAFF.

This clone was detected a few times. This chain links TRBV7-2 with TRBJ1-3; possible D gene TRBD1, 5 bases. This CDR3 comprises 14 residues. Germline-derived CDR1 and CDR2 are SGHTA and FQGNSA. Trimming took 1 base from V and 4 from J, leaving 8 bases between them. CDR3 amino acids: CASSLVAGGNTIYF. CDR3 in DNA: TGTGCCAGCAGCTTAGTGGCAGGGGGAAACACCATATATTTT.

The rearrangement links TRBV2 to TRBJ2-2; tentative D call: TRBD2 (5 bases). The germline V gene encodes CDR1 SNHLY and CDR2 FYNNEI. Trimming took off 4 bases at V and 3 bases at J, with 12 bases between the two ends. This CDR3 region has 15 residues. CDR3 DNA: TGTGCCAGCAGTGGACTTGCGGGCGACACCGGGGAGCTGTTTTTT. It encodes CASSGLAGDTGELFF.

V usage is TRBV11-3 and J usage is TRBJ1-3; unclear D gene. The CDR3 runs 15 residues. The V end lost 5 bases, the J end lost 0 bases, and 11 bases lay between the germline ends. Germline assignment: CDR1 SGHNT and CDR2 YENEEA. In nucleotides, the CDR3 is TGTGCCAGCAGCCCCGGCGGGATCTCTGGAAACACCATATATTTT. Protein sequence: CASSPGGISGNTIYF.

The CDR3 coding sequence is TGCGCCAGCAGCCAACTGTCTCTAGCGGGAGCGGTTGAGCAGTTCTTC. As protein: CASSQLSLAGAVEQFF. The chain links TRBV5-1 to TRBJ2-1, with 10 bases lining up with TRBD2. This CDR3 has 16 residues. From germline, CDR1 is SGHRS and CDR2 YFSETQ. The ends lost 4 bases at V and 9 bases at J; junction bases unmatched: 13.

This CDR3 is CASSQRIAGDEQYF. The CDR3 nucleotides read TGTGCCAGCAGCCAGAGAATAGCCGGGGACGAGCAGTACTTC. This sequence joins TRBV4-2 and TRBJ2-7; D may be TRBD2 (5 bases). In germline, CDR1 is LGHNA, CDR2 YNFKEQ. The CDR3 spans 14 residues. The V end was cut by 3 bases, the J end by 5 bases, with 14 bases between.

The chain combines TRBV3-1 (or the pseudogene TRBV3-2) with TRBJ2-2, with TRBD2 identical over 8 bases. The CDR3 has 16 amino acids. Trimming at V came to 2 bases and at J to 0 bases, leaving 2 bases not matched to a gene. CDR1 LGHDT and CDR2 YNNKEL come from the germline V gene (reference sequence). The CDR3 bases are TGTGCCAGCAGCCAACTAGCGGGTTCGAACACCGGGGAGCTGTTTTTT. Its protein product is CASSQLAGSNTGELFF.

The chain uses TRBV6-6 and TRBJ2-5; possibly TRBD2 for D (6 bases). Germline CDR1 is MNHNY and CDR2 is SVGAGI (reference sequence). Trimming took off 2 bases at V and 4 bases at J, with 11 bases between the two ends. CDR3 length: 14 residues. DNA for the CDR3: TGTGCCAGCAGTTACACCGGGACTGGAGAGACCCAGTACTTC. Encoded protein: CASSYTGTGETQYF.

This clone was seen just once. The chain links TRBV2 to TRBJ2-7, with D unresolved. The V gene lost 6 bases and the J gene lost 6 bases, with 15 bases spanning the gap. Germline V gene sequence: CDR1 SNHLY, CDR2 FYNNEI. The CDR3 length is 13 residues. CDR3 DNA sequence: TGTGCCAGCAGCCAAGGCGGCTTTGTCGAGCAGTACTTC. As protein: CASSQGGFVEQYF.